This T cell receptor beta chain was sequenced for a study of blood T cell repertoires in COVID-19. Study background: PBMCs, B-cell-depleted T cells, or T cells provided the cDNA or gDNA that made up the material.

The V and J ends lost 5 bases and 6 bases, in that order; junction bases with no gene match: 3. In germline, CDR1 is MNHEY, CDR2 SVGAGI. There are 12 residues in the CDR3. Repertoires were generated with immunoSEQ multiplex PCR, while TCRdb's copy carries only in-frame clones and drops some. The sample has over 150,000 clones; roughly 80% are singletons. This chain links TRBV6-5 with TRBJ2-7; 8 bases line up with TRBD1. The clonotype comes from a man aged 55 to 70 with acute or convalescent COVID-19. Sequencing was carried out using peripheral blood. CDR3 bases: TGTGCCAGCAGTAGGACAGGGATCGAGCAGTACTTC. Residues: CASSRTGIEQYF.